This entry concerns a single T cell receptor (beta chain). This clone came up a few times. Its antigen remains undetermined. Base qualities are not provided; no much larger clone lies one nucleotide away. Cells were frozen in liquid nitrogen in DMSO/FBS as aliquots of 500,000 to 550,000 cells, with a single aliquot from each fraction going to sequencing. Every one of the 30 study patients had an endoscopy and a small intestinal biopsy. Once intraepithelial cells had been isolated, the leftover biopsy tissue was digested with collagenase to release lamina propria cells. The Qiagen DNeasy blood extraction kit was used to extract genomic DNA from the frozen unsorted cell fractions. The method was the immunoSEQ multiplex PCR assay. The TR loci underwent multiplexed PCR amplification, with J gene segments targeted by reverse primers and V gene segments targeted by forward primers. The amplified CDR3 regions were sequenced using the Illumina HiSeq System. For the original study's pipeline: Closely related reads were merged by a nearest-neighbour algorithm to remove PCR and sequencing errors and to collapse the data into unique sequences. Repertoires were summarised by clonality and by T cell density, defined as TR molecules per amount of genomic DNA input. CDR3 amino acid sequences present in at least 80% of unsorted samples were defined as public TRs, and these public TRs were then tested for differential abundance between coeliac and control samples. Each lamina propria sample was queried against a list of about 200 published gliadin-specific TRB sequences. Disease-group differences in clonality and density were tested with Kruskal-Wallis tests followed by Dunn post-tests. Sourced from immuneACCESS, this table was stored by TCRdb with only in-frame sequences that have V and J called. A share of the clones is absent; for the studies checked, an unresolved V gene accounts for under half, and the remainder has no known explanation. V and J calls and clone size are as listed in that table; D and trimming were resolved from the DNA. A total of 8,700 or so clones appear in this sample, roughly 67% of them only once. Jointly, the top ten make up 20% to 25% of the sample.

The sample belongs to a study of coeliac disease (dated by TCRdb to the early 2020s). General notes on the study: Each coeliac patient was placed into one of three groups: newly diagnosed active disease, refractory coeliac disease type I, or disease controlled by a gluten-free diet. The aim was to characterise TR repertoires of small intestinal T cells in active, refractory type I and gluten-free-diet-treated coeliac disease. TRB sequencing succeeded for samples from around 28 subjects, including 20 to 25 paired bulk unsorted intraepithelial and lamina propria cell samples. Refractory coeliac disease type I meant no response to a gluten-free diet for more than 12 months, together with immunophenotypically normal intraepithelial cells. A total of approximately 30 patients were included in the full study, of whom some 22 had serologically confirmed coeliac disease and 8 were controls with non-small intestinal disorders. Next-generation sequencing of rearranged TRB and TRG CDR3 regions was applied to small intestinal lymphocyte fractions from coeliac and non-coeliac patients.

Paper-wide results and their limitations: Lower clonality than in controls was observed in the TRB and TRG repertoires of active coeliac intraepithelial and lamina propria samples, suggesting that diverse T cells were recruited. Published gliadin-specific TRB sequences turned up in about 50% of the 18 coeliac lamina propria samples, compared with only 1 of 6 controls. TRB repertoires were largely private; most amino acid sequences were unique to one sample, and V-gene usage did not differ significantly by disease group. Separating intraepithelial cells from lamina propria cells did not give high-purity fractions, so cross-contamination between the two compartments may have occurred. In the authors' view, the approach was unsuitable for unbiased detection of gliadin-specific T cells, since gliadin-specific T cells are scarce and rarely shared between patients.

The sequenced material came from lamina propria lymphocytes from the gut. The label giving this sample's cell subset or site can be read as: lamina propria cell (LPC) fraction of small intestinal biopsy. The source of this sequence is an older woman with celiac disease.

The DNA sequence is given as TGTGCCTGGAGCGATGGGGGGAATGAAAAACTGTTTTTT. This sequence encodes CAWSDGGNEKLFF. The V and J segments used are TRBV30 and TRBJ1-4; the best D guess is TRBD1, with 5 bases matching. Relative to germline, V is 3 bases shorter and J is 5 bases shorter, with 10 bases between their ends. CDR1 and CDR2 are drawn from the germline V gene (reference sequence): GTSNPN, SVGIG. Inclusive of the bounding cysteine and phenylalanine, the CDR3 is 13 residues long. Just the 39-base CDR3 DNA is kept, in frame starting at base 1.